A single sample gave rise to the 24 T cell receptor beta chains below, sequenced in a study of blood T cells in healthy people across ages. Together with a sample-barcoded 5' primer, a J-beta primer mix was included in a second PCR lasting roughly 7 to 11 cycles. TCRdb ran MiXCR on the 5' RACE reads and lists one entry per CDR3 protein. The sample lists 1.5 million to 2 million distinct CDR3 sequences, 49% occurring once. The material sequenced was blood. Receptors were obtained from a woman aged 35 to 49 in good health.

This clonotype occurred a few times. This chain links TRBV14 with TRBJ2-7; D is perhaps TRBD1 or TRBD2 (6 bases each). Trimming shortened V by 4 bases and J by 3 bases, and 13 bases separated the two germline ends. In germline, CDR1 is SGHDN, CDR2 FVKESK. The length of the CDR3 is 14 residues. The CDR3, as DNA: TGTGCCAGCAGCCCGGGGGACATATTCTACGAGCAGTACTTC. It codes for CASSPGDIFYEQYF. Together with reference TRBV14 and TRBJ2-7, the CDR3 gives the full variable domain: EAGVTQFPSHSVIEKGQTVTLRCDPISGHDNLYWYRRVMGKEIKFLLHFVKESKQDESGMPNNRFLAERTGGTYSTLKVQPAELEDSGVYFCASSPGDIFYEQYFGPGTRLTVT.

The V call is TRBV27, the J call TRBJ1-2, with 7 bases fitting TRBD1. The CDR3 consists of 13 residues. Germline values: CDR1 MNHEY, CDR2 SMNVEV (reference sequence). V shed 5 bases and J 8 bases; nucleotides not matched to a gene: 8. The CDR3 loop is CASSPTGQRGYTF. Written as DNA, the CDR3 is TGTGCCAGCAGTCCGACAGGGCAGCGCGGCTACACCTTC.

This chain connects TRBV9 to TRBJ2-5; 8 bases map to TRBD1. This CDR3 is built from 14 residues. With 7 bases clipped from V and 11 bases from J, the junction kept 16 bases outside the gene matches. Germline V CDR1 and CDR2: SGDLS, YYNGEE. The CDR3 is CASSGTGLYNEQYF. CDR3 nucleotides: TGTGCCAGCTCCGGGACAGGCCTTTACAATGAGCAGTACTTC.

Only one count was recorded for this clonotype. One end of the junction does not line up with germline, which may come from a read error. J is TRBJ2-3 and V is TRBV7-9; 12 bases are shared with TRBD2. The CDR3 has 16 amino acids. The germline V gene has CDR1 SEHNR and CDR2 FQNEAQ (reference sequence). Here the CDR3 DNA reads TGTGCCGGCAGTCATAGGACTAGCGGGGCCACAGATACGCAGTATTTT. Translating gives CAGSHRTSGATDTQYF. The full variable domain, completed using reference TRBV7-9 and TRBJ2-3, is DTGVSQNPRHKITKRGQNVTFRCDPISEHNRLYWYRQTLGQGPEFLTYFQNEAQLEKSRLLSDRFSAERPKGSFSTLEIQRTEQGDSAMYLCAGSHRTSGATDTQYFGPGTRLTVL.

A remark on this clonotype: The junction departs from germline at one end; a sequencing error may be responsible. This rearrangement joins TRBV2 to TRBJ1-6; 7 positions match TRBD1. CDR3 length: 13 residues. Germline assignment: CDR1 SNHLY and CDR2 FYNNEI. CDR3 region: CASRETGNSPPHF. The CDR3 DNA sequence: TGTGCCAGCAGGGAGACAGGGAACTCACCCCCCCACTTT.

The J gene is TRBJ2-2, the V gene TRBV5-5, with TRBD1 as a possible D gene (5 bases). This CDR3 is built from 16 residues. Germline V gene lookup returns CDR1 SGHKS and CDR2 YYEKEE (reference sequence). V lost 1 base, J lost 6 bases, and 16 bases lay in between. CDR3 protein: CASSLIRGRLPGELFF. CDR3 nucleotides: TGTGCCAGCAGCTTGATAAGGGGTCGCCTTCCCGGGGAGCTGTTTTTT.

The chain uses TRBV5-1 and TRBJ2-5; 8 bases are shared with TRBD2. Looked up from germline, CDR1 is SGHRS and CDR2 is YFSETQ. V dropped 0 bases and J dropped 0; count of bases not matched to a gene: 10. This CDR3 region has 18 residues. The DNA of the CDR3 is TGCGCCAGCAGCTTGGTTCCTAGCGGGTCGACGTACCAAGAGACCCAGTACTTC. Protein: CASSLVPSGSTYQETQYF.

This clonotype was seen a handful of times. This chain links TRBV15 with TRBJ2-7; 7 nucleotides align to TRBD1. The CDR3 runs 14 residues. Trimming at V came to 3 bases and at J to 0 bases, leaving 2 bases not matched to a gene. Germline-derived CDR1 and CDR2 are LNHNV and YYDKDF (reference sequence). CDR3 residues: CATSSRDSSYEQYF. The DNA of the CDR3 is TGTGCCACCAGCAGCCGGGACAGCTCCTACGAGCAGTACTTC.

The chain has TRBV7-2 and TRBJ1-5, with 7 nucleotides matching TRBD1. V trimming: 4 bases; J trimming: 0 bases; junction bases outside the gene matches: 12. Germline CDR1 reads SGHTA; CDR2 reads FQGNSA. The CDR3 extends over 18 amino acids. In nucleotides, the CDR3 is TGTGCCAGCAGCTCACGGGACAGATTCCTCTATAGCAATCAGCCCCAGCATTTT. Translated: CASSSRDRFLYSNQPQHF. Together with reference TRBV7-2 and TRBJ1-5, the CDR3 gives the full variable domain: GAGVSQSPSNKVTEKGKDVELRCDPISGHTALYWYRQSLGQGLEFLIYFQGNSAPDKSGLPSDRFSAERTGGSVSTLTIQRTQQEDSAVYLCASSSRDRFLYSNQPQHFGDGTRLSIL.

This chain uses TRBV7-2 with TRBJ2-7; TRBD1 is a possible D gene (6 bases). V was pared by 5 bases and J by 3 bases, with 17 bases between. Germline V lookup: CDR1 SGHTA, CDR2 FQGNSA. This CDR3 has 15 amino acids. The CDR3 sequence is CASSKAHGQIYEQYF. The CDR3 DNA is TGTGCCAGCAGCAAAGCACATGGACAGATCTACGAGCAGTACTTC. The variable domain in full, with the rest retrieved from reference TRBV7-2 and TRBJ2-7, is GAGVSQSPSNKVTEKGKDVELRCDPISGHTALYWYRQSLGQGLEFLIYFQGNSAPDKSGLPSDRFSAERTGGSVSTLTIQRTQQEDSAVYLCASSKAHGQIYEQYFGPGTRLTVT.

This clonotype was counted a single time. J is TRBJ2-1 and V is TRBV19; 9 bases are shared with TRBD1. The CDR3 consists of 14 residues. Per germline, CDR1 LNHDA and CDR2 SQIVND (reference sequence). With V trimmed by 7 bases and J by 8 bases, 9 bases remained unmatched. CDR3 coding DNA: TGTGCCAGTAAAGGGGACAGGGATTCACATGAGCAGTTCTTC. Protein product: CASKGDRDSHEQFF.

The CDR3 protein is CSRTATEGQFF. CDR3 nucleotide sequence: TGCAGTCGGACCGCGACGGAAGGGCAGTTCTTC. The chain combines TRBV20-1 with TRBJ2-1; unclear D gene. V shed 8 bases and J shed 12 bases, with 17 bases lying between them. Germline V gene sequence: CDR1 DFQATT, CDR2 SNEGSKA (reference sequence). The CDR3 spans 11 residues.

The gene calls are TRBV6-5 and TRBJ2-7, with D hard to call. Per the germline V gene, CDR1 is MNHEY and CDR2 is SVGAGI. This CDR3 has 16 amino acids. V lost 0 bases and J 5 bases, leaving 17 bases between the germline ends. The CDR3 region is CASSYSNSPRLHEQYF. Here the CDR3 DNA reads TGTGCCAGCAGTTACTCGAACAGTCCCCGCCTCCACGAGCAGTACTTC.

This clonotype was counted between two and nine times. The chain couples TRBV15 to TRBJ2-4, with 10 positions matching TRBD2. The J call may be faulty, since TRBJ2-7 better matches the DNA end. Germline lookup yields CDR1 LNHNV and CDR2 YYDKDF (reference sequence). The CDR3 runs to 17 residues. DNA of the CDR3: TGTGCCACCAGCAGAGATAGGCGGACAGCGGGAGGGTACGAGCAGTACTTC. It specifies CATSRDRRTAGGYEQYF.

The rearrangement joins TRBV10-3 to TRBJ1-4; 7 bases map to TRBD1. The germline V gene encodes CDR1 ENHRY and CDR2 SYGVKD. CDR3 size: 15 residues. V dropped 2 bases and J dropped 7; count of bases not matched to a gene: 7. CDR3 sequence reads: CAISEQGGETEKLFF. The CDR3 nucleotides are TGTGCCATCAGTGAGCAAGGGGGCGAGACTGAAAAACTGTTTTTT.

The chain recombines TRBV28 with TRBJ2-3; D is perhaps TRBD1 (5 bases). Germline lookup yields CDR1 MDHEN and CDR2 SYDVKM. The CDR3 has 15 amino acids. The germline V and J ends were trimmed by 3 bases and 2 bases, with 12 bases remaining between them. In DNA form, the CDR3 reads TGTGCCAGCAGTTTTAAGGGGCGTTTCACAGATACGCAGTATTTT. Protein sequence: CASSFKGRFTDTQYF. The variable domain in full, with the rest retrieved from reference TRBV28 and TRBJ2-3, is DVKVTQSSRYLVKRTGEKVFLECVQDMDHENMFWYRQDPGLGLRLIYFSYDVKMKEKGDIPEGYSVSREKKERFSLILESASTNQTSMYLCASSFKGRFTDTQYFGPGTRLTVL.

The chain carries TRBV4-1 and TRBJ2-5; D may be TRBD2 (6 bases). The CDR3 is 16 amino acids. Between the trimmed V and J ends, which lost 1 base and 4 bases, there was a span of 16 bases. Germline values: CDR1 MGHRA, CDR2 YSYEKL. In nucleotides, the CDR3 is TGCGCCAGCAGCCAAGGGCCCGAATGGGGAGGAGAGACCCAGTACTTC. The encoded protein is CASSQGPEWGGETQYF.

This clonotype appeared a single time. This chain uses TRBV28 with TRBJ1-1, with TRBD1 matching over 11 bases. The CDR3 consists of 16 residues. V was pared by 11 bases and J by 4 bases, with 15 bases of the junction left unmatched. Germline loops: CDR1 MDHEN, CDR2 SYDVKM. DNA of the CDR3: TGTGCCGCCCTCGTCGGGACAGGGGGGGTGGGCACTGAAGCTTTCTTT. Encoded protein: CAALVGTGGVGTEAFF.

This rearrangement joins TRBV10-1 to TRBJ1-5; D gene ambiguous. The CDR3 is made up of 13 amino acids. Germline values: CDR1 WNHNN, CDR2 SYGVQD (reference sequence). The V gene lost 5 bases and the J gene lost 4 bases, with 9 bases spanning the gap. This CDR3 reads CASSPAFNQPQHF. The CDR3 DNA is TGCGCCAGCAGTCCAGCGTTTAATCAGCCCCAGCATTTT.

There are a few counts of this clonotype. An end of the junction does not agree with germline; a read error may underlie this. The chain links TRBV20-1 to TRBJ2-5; TRBD1 is a possible D gene (8 bases). Germline V gene data show CDR1 as DFQATT and CDR2 as SNEGSKA (reference sequence). This CDR3 region has 13 residues. This chain's CDR3 is CSAGDRGGETQYF. The DNA for the CDR3 is TGCAGTGCTGGAGACAGGGGAGGGGAGACCCAGTACTTC.

V and J are TRBV3-1 and TRBJ2-5, with 10 positions matching TRBD1. J lost 5 bases, V lost 0 bases, and 9 bases had no gene match. The CDR3 runs to 17 residues. CDR1 LGHDT and CDR2 YNNKEL come from the germline V gene (reference sequence). CDR3 loop: CASSQETGQGFWETQYF. CDR3 nucleotides: TGTGCCAGCAGCCAAGAAACGGGACAGGGGTTTTGGGAGACCCAGTACTTC.

This clonotype was picked up a small number of times. This chain joins TRBV7-2 and TRBJ1-2; a weak D match, TRBD1 (5 bases). The CDR3 spans 15 residues. Per the germline V gene, CDR1 is SGHTA and CDR2 is FQGNSA. V lost 2 bases to trimming and J lost 8 bases, with 18 bases between them. The DNA of the CDR3 is TGTGCCAGCAGCTTATACATGTCCGGGGCTAAGGGCTACACCTTC. This translates into CASSLYMSGAKGYTF. Using reference TRBV7-2 and TRBJ1-2 for the parts outside the CDR3, the full variable domain is GAGVSQSPSNKVTEKGKDVELRCDPISGHTALYWYRQSLGQGLEFLIYFQGNSAPDKSGLPSDRFSAERTGGSVSTLTIQRTQQEDSAVYLCASSLYMSGAKGYTFGSGTRLTVV.

This clonotype was observed a few times. The rearrangement joins TRBV20-1 to TRBJ2-1; 12 positions match TRBD2. Looked up from germline, CDR1 is DFQATT and CDR2 is SNEGSKA (reference sequence). V dropped 6 bases and J dropped 7; count of bases not matched to a gene: 10. The CDR3 runs to 15 residues. The CDR3 reads CSALDTGLAGNEQFF. In nucleotides, the CDR3 is TGCAGTGCCCTAGACACGGGACTAGCGGGTAATGAGCAGTTCTTC.

J is TRBJ2-1 and V is TRBV6-1; D may correspond to TRBD1 or TRBD2 (5 bases each). The CDR3 is made up of 20 amino acids. Germline V lookup: CDR1 MNHNS, CDR2 SASEGT. The ends were cut back, 7 bases at V and 0 bases at J, with 28 bases in the middle. The CDR3 loop reads CASINDRVLGEVSSYNEQFF. CDR3 sequence (DNA): TGTGCCAGCATCAATGACCGGGTGTTGGGGGAAGTGAGCTCCTACAATGAGCAGTTCTTC.